This entry lists 29 T cell receptor beta chains sequenced from one sample in a study of blood T cell repertoires in COVID-19. Sequencing was performed with immunoSEQ multiplex PCR; in TCRdb, only in-frame clones are kept and a portion is missing. This sample has under 300,000 clones, with about 82% found just once. Sequencing was carried out using peripheral blood. Receptors were obtained from a man older than 75 with acute or convalescent COVID-19.

This clone was counted once. This chain connects TRBV12-3 or TRBV12-4 to TRBJ1-3, with D unclear. The ends were cut back, 6 bases at V and 0 bases at J, with 6 bases in the middle. This CDR3 has 13 amino acids. The CDR3 DNA is TGTGCCAGCAGGAAGAGCTCTGGAAACACCATATATTTT. It yields the protein CASRKSSGNTIYF.

The chain employs TRBV2 and TRBJ2-1, with a possible D match to TRBD2 (5 bases). From germline, CDR1 is SNHLY and CDR2 FYNNEI. Trimming stripped 6 bases from V and 3 bases from J, with 15 bases between. CDR3 size: 15 residues. Here the CDR3 reads CASSRRAPIYNEQFF. CDR3 bases: TGTGCCAGCAGCCGGCGGGCCCCTATCTACAATGAGCAGTTCTTC.

CDR3 protein: CASSADWDRAHTF. The CDR3 nucleotides read TGTGCCAGCAGTGCCGACTGGGACAGGGCACACACCTTC. The chain uses TRBV2 and TRBJ1-2, with 9 positions matching TRBD1. Losses at the gene ends were 4 bases for V and 12 bases for J; bases not matched to a gene: 9. The CDR3 totals 13 residues. CDR1 and CDR2 (germline): SNHLY, FYNNEI.

The rearrangement uses TRBV24-1 and TRBJ2-3; 10 bases line up with TRBD2. Germline CDR1 is KGHDR and CDR2 is SFDVKD. The junction had 7 bases not matched to a gene; V was cut back by 9 bases and J by 5 bases. The CDR3 runs to 14 residues. CDR3 nucleotide sequence: TGTGCCACCCAGCGGGGGGGCGTGGAAGATACGCAGTATTTT. Protein sequence: CATQRGGVEDTQYF.

This clone was detected only a few times. CDR3 protein: CASSLGAGPSSGNTIYF. CDR3 nucleotides: TGCGCCAGCAGCTTGGGGGCAGGGCCTTCCTCTGGAAACACCATATATTTT. The rearrangement joins TRBV5-1 to TRBJ1-3; possibly TRBD1 for D (5 bases). This CDR3 spans 17 amino acids. Germline V gene lookup returns CDR1 SGHRS and CDR2 YFSETQ. V gave up 0 bases and J gave up 0 bases, with 13 bases separating them.

The chain is built from TRBV7-2 and TRBJ2-4, with D possibly matching TRBD2 (6 bases). From germline, CDR1 is SGHTA and CDR2 FQGNSA. Trimming removed 1 base from V and 0 bases from J, with 7 bases in between. The CDR3 loop spans 15 amino acids. CDR3 sequence (DNA): TGTGCCAGCAGCTTAGGAGCGGGAGCCAAAAACATTCAGTACTTC. Translated: CASSLGAGAKNIQYF.

The chain links TRBV5-5 to TRBJ2-1, with 7 bases aligning to TRBD2. Trimming cost V 4 bases and J 3 bases; bases outside gene matches: 4. The CDR3 covers 14 residues. Germline V gene data show CDR1 as SGHKS and CDR2 as YYEKEE (reference sequence). CDR3 nucleotide sequence: TGTGCCAGCAGCCCGGGAGGTGTCTACAATGAGCAGTTCTTC. Translation gives CASSPGGVYNEQFF. Together with reference TRBV5-5 and TRBJ2-1, the CDR3 gives the full variable domain: DAGVTQSPTHLIKTRGQQVTLRCSPISGHKSVSWYQQVLGQGPQFIFQYYEKEERGRGNFPDRFSARQFPNYSSELNVNALLLGDSALYLCASSPGGVYNEQFFGPGTRLTVL.

This chain connects TRBV18 to TRBJ1-2, with TRBD1 identical over 7 bases. The CDR3 consists of 16 residues. Germline assignment: CDR1 KGHSH and CDR2 LQKENI. V was pared by 0 bases and J by 5 bases, with 9 bases of the junction left unmatched. The CDR3 region has the DNA TGTGCCAGCTCACCACCGGGAACAGGGGCGAAGTATGGCTACACCTTC. Translated, it gives CASSPPGTGAKYGYTF. Complete variable domain (other parts from reference TRBV18 and TRBJ1-2): NAGVMQNPRHLVRRRGQEARLRCSPMKGHSHVYWYRQLPEEGLKFMVYLQKENIIDESGMPKERFSAEFPKEGPSILRIQQVVRGDSAAYFCASSPPGTGAKYGYTFGSGTRLTVV.

The V call is TRBV10-3, the J call TRBJ1-4; D uncertain. Germline CDR1 and CDR2: ENHRY and SYGVKD. The CDR3 is made up of 14 amino acids. The V end was cut by 5 bases, the J end by 0 bases, with 7 bases between. The CDR3 DNA reads as TGTGCCATCAGTAAGACACCAACTAATGAAAAACTGTTTTTT. This gives the protein CAISKTPTNEKLFF.

The genes are TRBV6-5 and TRBJ1-5; perhaps TRBD1 as D (5 bases). The V end was cut by 7 bases, the J end by 7 bases, with 14 bases between. Germline V lookup: CDR1 MNHEY, CDR2 SVGAGI. The CDR3 length is 13 residues. CDR3 coding DNA: TGTGCCAGCAATGTCGGGGGGGACCAGCCCCAGCATTTT. Translating gives CASNVGGDQPQHF.

The genes are TRBV7-2 and TRBJ1-2; D possibly corresponds to TRBD1 (6 bases). Germline V gives CDR1 SGHTA, CDR2 FQGNSA. Trimming took off 4 bases at V and 0 bases at J, with 12 bases between the two ends. CDR3 length: 15 amino acids. This CDR3 is CASSSHYRANYGYTF. DNA for the CDR3: TGTGCCAGCAGCTCCCACTACAGGGCTAACTATGGCTACACCTTC.

The chain recombines TRBV3-1 (or the pseudogene TRBV3-2) with TRBJ2-2, with 8 nucleotides matching TRBD2. The CDR3 contains 16 residues. The V gene end was trimmed by 1 base and the J gene end by 6 bases; junction bases not matched to a gene: 7. Germline V gene data show CDR1 as LGHDT and CDR2 as YNNKEL (reference sequence). The CDR3 loop reads CASSQVASGRPGELFF. The CDR3 DNA follows: TGTGCCAGCAGCCAAGTGGCTAGCGGGCGACCCGGGGAGCTGTTTTTT.

The chain recombines TRBV28 with TRBJ2-2, with D possibly TRBD2 on 5 matching bases. Germline CDR1 MDHEN, CDR2 SYDVKM. This CDR3 is 17 amino acids long. The germline V and J ends were trimmed by 10 bases and 0 bases, with 21 bases remaining between them. The CDR3, as DNA: TGTGCCACCCTTGAATCGGTGTATAGCGCGAACACCGGGGAGCTGTTTTTT. It is translated as CATLESVYSANTGELFF.

Here the CDR3 reads CASSIGPNQPQHF. CDR3 coding DNA: TGTGCCAGTAGTATTGGGCCGAATCAGCCCCAGCATTTT. The J gene is TRBJ1-5, the V gene TRBV19; no clear D. Trimming removed 3 bases from V and 4 bases from J, with 7 bases in between. Germline values: CDR1 LNHDA, CDR2 SQIVND (reference sequence). This CDR3 region has 13 residues.

The chain couples TRBV5-1 to TRBJ1-2; D gene ambiguous. Germline values: CDR1 SGHRS, CDR2 YFSETQ. There are 12 residues in the CDR3. The V end lost 6 bases, the J end lost 4 bases, and 10 bases lay between the germline ends. The CDR3 spells CASNAEGYGYTF. Here the CDR3 DNA reads TGCGCCAGCAACGCAGAGGGCTATGGCTACACCTTC.

V gene TRBV5-1 combines with J gene TRBJ1-6; D possibly corresponds to TRBD1 (6 bases). Germline CDR1 reads SGHRS; CDR2 reads YFSETQ. The CDR3 length is 15 residues. The V gene lost 5 bases and the J gene lost 5 bases, with 14 bases spanning the gap. The CDR3 region is CASRLSQGNNSPLHF. The CDR3 region has the DNA TGCGCCAGCAGATTGTCACAGGGAAATAATTCACCCCTCCACTTT.

This clone occurred once. J is TRBJ1-2 and V is TRBV6-6; D unclear. V lost 1 base to trimming and J lost 6 bases, with 6 bases between them. Germline V CDR1 and CDR2: MNHNY, SVGAGI (reference sequence). The CDR3 spans 12 residues. CDR3 bases: TGTGCCAGCAGTTACTGGGAGGATGGCTACACCTTC. Protein product: CASSYWEDGYTF.

The chain joins TRBV27 to TRBJ1-1, with D possibly matching TRBD1 (6 bases). This CDR3 spans 14 amino acids. The germline V and J ends were trimmed by 8 bases and 5 bases, with 18 bases remaining between them. Per germline, CDR1 MNHEY and CDR2 SMNVEV (reference sequence). Here the CDR3 DNA reads TGTGCCAGCGGCCCCACAGGGTATCCGACTGAAGCTTTCTTT. Its protein is CASGPTGYPTEAFF.

V and J are TRBV11-2 and TRBJ1-2; D may be TRBD1 (6 bases). Trimming left V 3 bases short and J 2 bases short, with 10 bases between. This CDR3 spans 14 amino acids. Germline V gives CDR1 SGHAT, CDR2 FQNNGV. CDR3 region: CASSLTTGNYGYTF. CDR3 nucleotide sequence: TGTGCCAGCAGCTTGACCACAGGGAACTATGGCTACACCTTC.

This clone has a handful of counts. This chain uses TRBV5-1 with TRBJ1-1; D may be TRBD1 (5 bases). V lost 1 base and J lost 4, with 14 bases in between. This CDR3 region has 15 residues. The V gene's germline CDR1 is SGHRS and CDR2 YFSETQ. This CDR3 is CASSLNAGRGTEAFF. In DNA form, the CDR3 reads TGCGCCAGCAGCTTGAATGCGGGAAGGGGCACTGAAGCTTTCTTT. Looking up the rest from reference TRBV5-1 and TRBJ1-1 gives the full variable domain: KAGVTQTPRYLIKTRGQQVTLSCSPISGHRSVSWYQQTPGQGLQFLFEYFSETQRNKGNFPGRFSGRQFSNSRSEMNVSTLELGDSALYLCASSLNAGRGTEAFFGQGTRLTVV.

The CDR3 loop is CASSSSTGELFF. In DNA, the CDR3 is TGTGCCAGTAGTTCGAGCACCGGGGAGCTGTTTTTT. V is TRBV19 and J is TRBJ2-2, with unresolved D. The V end lost 5 bases, the J end lost 4 bases, and 5 bases lay between the germline ends. The CDR3 is 12 amino acids. The V gene's germline CDR1 is LNHDA and CDR2 SQIVND (reference sequence).

The chain combines TRBV5-6 with TRBJ2-1, with a possible D match to TRBD2 (5 bases). V shed 2 bases and J shed 9 bases, with 9 bases lying between them. Per germline, CDR1 SGHDT and CDR2 YYEEEE. CDR3 length equals 12 residues. CDR3 bases: TGTGCCAGCAGCTTACGGGGAAGTGAGCAGTTCTTC. This encodes CASSLRGSEQFF.

The chain carries TRBV25-1 and TRBJ1-1, with TRBD1 matching over 7 bases. There are 16 residues in the CDR3. CDR1 and CDR2 from the germline V gene are MGHDK and SYGVNS. The ends lost 4 bases at V and 0 bases at J; junction bases unmatched: 8. CDR3: CASSAWDSLMNTEAFF. CDR3 nucleotides: TGTGCCAGCAGTGCTTGGGACAGTCTTATGAACACTGAAGCTTTCTTT.

The V call is TRBV12-3 or TRBV12-4, the J call TRBJ2-7; D perhaps matches TRBD2 (6 bases). The CDR3 loop spans 11 amino acids. V was pared by 5 bases and J by 4 bases, with 6 bases between. For the CDR3, the DNA is TGTGCCAGCAGTGGGGGGTACGAGCAGTACTTC. It translates to CASSGGYEQYF.

The chain uses TRBV5-5 and TRBJ1-3, with no clear D. Germline V gene sequence: CDR1 SGHKS, CDR2 YYEKEE (reference sequence). The CDR3 loop spans 15 amino acids. V lost 0 bases, J lost 0 bases, and 7 bases lay in between. CDR3 bases: TGTGCCAGCAGCTTGGGACAACACTCTGGAAACACCATATATTTT. This encodes CASSLGQHSGNTIYF. Full variable domain (outside the CDR3, taken from reference TRBV5-5 and TRBJ1-3): DAGVTQSPTHLIKTRGQQVTLRCSPISGHKSVSWYQQVLGQGPQFIFQYYEKEERGRGNFPDRFSARQFPNYSSELNVNALLLGDSALYLCASSLGQHSGNTIYFGEGSWLTVV.

The chain joins TRBV15 to TRBJ2-4; D is perhaps TRBD1 (6 bases). The CDR3 has 16 residues. Trimming left V 1 base short and J 15 bases short, with 25 bases between. Germline loops: CDR1 LNHNV, CDR2 YYDKDF (reference sequence). CDR3 sequence: CATSRGGLGGVQERYF. The CDR3 nucleotides are TGTGCCACCAGCAGAGGTGGGTTAGGGGGAGTGCAGGAGAGGTACTTC.

This clone has just one count. V and J are TRBV5-1 and TRBJ2-7; 7 positions agree with TRBD2. CDR3 length: 14 amino acids. Losses at the gene ends were 4 bases for V and 2 bases for J; bases not matched to a gene: 6. CDR1 and CDR2 from the germline V gene are SGHRS and YFSETQ. The CDR3 is CASSPSGYPYEQYF. CDR3 coding DNA: TGCGCCAGCAGCCCTAGCGGATATCCCTACGAGCAGTACTTC.

The chain couples TRBV2 to TRBJ1-1; D may be TRBD1 (6 bases). CDR1 SNHLY and CDR2 FYNNEI come from the germline V gene. Between the trimmed V and J ends, which lost 8 bases and 1 base, there was a span of 11 bases. The CDR3 is made up of 13 amino acids. CDR3 sequence reads: CASLGRGNTEAFF. The DNA of the CDR3 is TGTGCCAGCCTGGGCAGGGGGAACACTGAAGCTTTCTTT.

The chain combines TRBV18 with TRBJ2-5; 7 nucleotides align to TRBD1. There are 14 residues in the CDR3. V lost 5 bases and J lost 1; bases outside the gene matches: 4. Germline CDR1 is KGHSH and CDR2 is LQKENI. The CDR3 loop is CASSAGTVQETQYF. The CDR3 bases are TGTGCCAGCTCAGCCGGGACAGTCCAAGAGACCCAGTACTTC.